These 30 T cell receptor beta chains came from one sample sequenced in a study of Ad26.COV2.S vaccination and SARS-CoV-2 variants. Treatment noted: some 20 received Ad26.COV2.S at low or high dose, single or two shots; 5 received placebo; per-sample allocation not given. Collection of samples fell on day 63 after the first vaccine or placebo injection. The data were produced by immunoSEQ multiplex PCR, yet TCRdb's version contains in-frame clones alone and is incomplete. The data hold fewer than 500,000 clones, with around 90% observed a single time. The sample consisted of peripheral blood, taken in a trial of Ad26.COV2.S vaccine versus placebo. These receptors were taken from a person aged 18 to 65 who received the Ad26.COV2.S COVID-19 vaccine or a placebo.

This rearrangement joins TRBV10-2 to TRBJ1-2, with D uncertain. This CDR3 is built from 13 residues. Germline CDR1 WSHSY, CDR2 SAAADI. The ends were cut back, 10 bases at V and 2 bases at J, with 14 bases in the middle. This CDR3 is CATQAQANYGYTF. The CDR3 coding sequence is TGCGCCACCCAGGCCCAGGCCAACTATGGCTACACCTTC.

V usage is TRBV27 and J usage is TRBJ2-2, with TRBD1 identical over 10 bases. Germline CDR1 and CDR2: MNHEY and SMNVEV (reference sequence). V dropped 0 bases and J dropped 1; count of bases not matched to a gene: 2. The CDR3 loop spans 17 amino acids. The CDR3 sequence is CASSLSGQGKNTGELFF. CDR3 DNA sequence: TGTGCCAGCAGTTTATCGGGACAGGGGAAGAACACCGGGGAGCTGTTTTTT.

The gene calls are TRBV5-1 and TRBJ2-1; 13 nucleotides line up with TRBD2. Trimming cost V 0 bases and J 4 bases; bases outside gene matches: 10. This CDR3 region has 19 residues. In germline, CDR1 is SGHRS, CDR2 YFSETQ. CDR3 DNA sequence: TGCGCCAGCAGCTTGGCCCGCGGGACTAGCGGGGAGAAATACAATGAGCAGTTCTTC. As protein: CASSLARGTSGEKYNEQFF. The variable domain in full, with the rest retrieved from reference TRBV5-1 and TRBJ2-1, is KAGVTQTPRYLIKTRGQQVTLSCSPISGHRSVSWYQQTPGQGLQFLFEYFSETQRNKGNFPGRFSGRQFSNSRSEMNVSTLELGDSALYLCASSLARGTSGEKYNEQFFGPGTRLTVL.

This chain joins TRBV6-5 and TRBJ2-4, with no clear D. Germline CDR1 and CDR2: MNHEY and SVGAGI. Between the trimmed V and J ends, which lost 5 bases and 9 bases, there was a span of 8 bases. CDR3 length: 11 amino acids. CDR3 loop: CASSKYGIQYF. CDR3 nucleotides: TGTGCCAGCAGTAAATATGGCATTCAGTACTTC.

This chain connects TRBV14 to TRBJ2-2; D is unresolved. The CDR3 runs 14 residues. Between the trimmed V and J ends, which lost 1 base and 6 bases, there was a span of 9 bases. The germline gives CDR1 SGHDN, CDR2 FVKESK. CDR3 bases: TGTGCCAGCAGCCAAGTACGCGGCCCCGGGGAGCTGTTTTTT. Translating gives CASSQVRGPGELFF.

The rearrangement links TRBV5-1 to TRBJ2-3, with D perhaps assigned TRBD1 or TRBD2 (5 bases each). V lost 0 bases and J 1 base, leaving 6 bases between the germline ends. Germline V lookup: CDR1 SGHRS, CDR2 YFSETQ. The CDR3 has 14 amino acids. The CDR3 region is CASSLGDGTDTQYF. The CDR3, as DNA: TGCGCCAGCAGCTTGGGGGACGGCACAGATACGCAGTATTTT.

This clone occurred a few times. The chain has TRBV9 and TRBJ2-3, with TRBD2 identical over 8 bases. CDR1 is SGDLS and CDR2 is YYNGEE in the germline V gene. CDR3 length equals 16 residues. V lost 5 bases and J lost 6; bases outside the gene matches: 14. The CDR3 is CASSASGGGGPDTQYF. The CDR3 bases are TGTGCCAGCAGTGCCTCGGGAGGGGGGGGTCCCGATACGCAGTATTTT.

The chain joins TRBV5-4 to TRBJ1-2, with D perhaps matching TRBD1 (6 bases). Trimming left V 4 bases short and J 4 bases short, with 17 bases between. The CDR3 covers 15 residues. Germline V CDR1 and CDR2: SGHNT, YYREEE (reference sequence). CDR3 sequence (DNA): TGTGCCAGCAGCAAGGGGACACCCAGGGTCTATGGCTACACCTTC. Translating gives CASSKGTPRVYGYTF.

CDR3 sequence reads: CASSFRTGANVLTF. In DNA form, the CDR3 reads TGCGCCAGCAGCTTTCGAACCGGGGCCAACGTCCTGACTTTC. This sequence joins TRBV4-1 and TRBJ2-6; D is unresolved. Germline-derived CDR1 and CDR2 are MGHRA and YSYEKL. Between the trimmed V and J ends, which lost 5 bases and 4 bases, there was a span of 9 bases. The CDR3 has 14 residues.

For the CDR3, the DNA is TGTGCAAGTCGCTTAGTCCGGACCCGATACAATGAGCAGTTCTTC. This sequence encodes CASRLVRTRYNEQFF. The genes are TRBV12-2 and TRBJ2-1. TRBV12-2 is given as a pseudogene. The CDR3 contains 15 residues.

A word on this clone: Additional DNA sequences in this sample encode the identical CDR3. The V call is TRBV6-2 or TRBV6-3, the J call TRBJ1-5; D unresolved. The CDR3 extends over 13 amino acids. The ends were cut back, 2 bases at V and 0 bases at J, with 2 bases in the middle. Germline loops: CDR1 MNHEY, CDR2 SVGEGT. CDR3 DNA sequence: TGTGCCAGCAGTTACGGTAGCAATCAGCCCCAGCATTTT. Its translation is CASSYGSNQPQHF.

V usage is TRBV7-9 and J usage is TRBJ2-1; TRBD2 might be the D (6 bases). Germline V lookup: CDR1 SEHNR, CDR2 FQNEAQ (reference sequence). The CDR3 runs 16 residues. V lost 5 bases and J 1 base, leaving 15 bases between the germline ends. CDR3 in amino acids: CASSGLSGVSYNEQFF. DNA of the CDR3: TGTGCCAGCAGCGGCCTTAGCGGAGTATCCTACAATGAGCAGTTCTTC.

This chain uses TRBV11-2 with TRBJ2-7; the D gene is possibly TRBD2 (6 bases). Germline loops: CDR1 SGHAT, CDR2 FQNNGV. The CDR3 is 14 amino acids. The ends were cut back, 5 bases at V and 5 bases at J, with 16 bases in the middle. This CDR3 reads CASSLVGGLHEQYF. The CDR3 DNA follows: TGTGCCAGCAGCCTAGTTGGAGGGCTCCACGAGCAGTACTTC. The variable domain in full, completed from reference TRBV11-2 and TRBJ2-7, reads EAGVAQSPRYKIIEKRQSVAFWCNPISGHATLYWYQQILGQGPKLLIQFQNNGVVDDSQLPKDRFSAERLKGVDSTLKIQPAKLEDSAVYLCASSLVGGLHEQYFGPGTRLTVT.

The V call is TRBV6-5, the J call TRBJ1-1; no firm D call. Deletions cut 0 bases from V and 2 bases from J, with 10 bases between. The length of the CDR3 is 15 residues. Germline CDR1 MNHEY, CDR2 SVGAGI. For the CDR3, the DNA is TGTGCCAGCAGTTACTCGCCCTACAGAAACACTGAAGCTTTCTTT. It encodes CASSYSPYRNTEAFF.

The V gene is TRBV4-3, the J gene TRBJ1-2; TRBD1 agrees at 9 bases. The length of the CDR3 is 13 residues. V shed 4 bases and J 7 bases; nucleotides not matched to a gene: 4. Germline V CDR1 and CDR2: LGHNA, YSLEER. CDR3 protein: CASSPGQGLGYTF. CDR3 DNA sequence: TGCGCCAGCAGCCCCGGACAGGGGCTTGGCTACACCTTC.

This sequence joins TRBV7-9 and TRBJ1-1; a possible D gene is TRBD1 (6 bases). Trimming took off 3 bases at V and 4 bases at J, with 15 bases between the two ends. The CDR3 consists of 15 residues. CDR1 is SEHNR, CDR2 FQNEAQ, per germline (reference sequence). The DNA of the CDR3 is TGTGCCAGCAGCTTTCTTCGGGGGGCTGGCACTGAAGCTTTCTTT. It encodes CASSFLRGAGTEAFF.

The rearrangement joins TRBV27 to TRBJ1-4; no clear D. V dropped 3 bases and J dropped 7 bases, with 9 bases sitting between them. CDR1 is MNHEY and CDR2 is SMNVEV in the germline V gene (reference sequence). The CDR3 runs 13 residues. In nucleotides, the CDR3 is TGTGCCAGCAGTTTTTTTGAGGGTGAAAAACTGTTTTTT. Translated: CASSFFEGEKLFF.

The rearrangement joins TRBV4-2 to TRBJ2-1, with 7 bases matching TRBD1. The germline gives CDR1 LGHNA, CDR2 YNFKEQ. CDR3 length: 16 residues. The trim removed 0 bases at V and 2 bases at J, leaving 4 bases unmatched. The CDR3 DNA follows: TGTGCCAGCAGCCAAGATGGGACAGAGACCTACAATGAGCAGTTCTTC. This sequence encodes CASSQDGTETYNEQFF.

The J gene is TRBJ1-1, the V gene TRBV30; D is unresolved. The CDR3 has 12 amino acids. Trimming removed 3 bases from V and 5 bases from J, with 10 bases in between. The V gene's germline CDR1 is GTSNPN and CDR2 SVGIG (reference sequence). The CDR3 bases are TGTGCCTGGAGGAGGAGGGCGACTGAAGCTTTCTTT. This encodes CAWRRRATEAFF.

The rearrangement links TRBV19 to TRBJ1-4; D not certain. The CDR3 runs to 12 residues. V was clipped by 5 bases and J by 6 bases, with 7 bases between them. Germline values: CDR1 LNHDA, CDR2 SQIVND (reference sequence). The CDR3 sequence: CASSQGYEKLFF. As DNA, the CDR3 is TGTGCCAGTAGTCAAGGTTATGAAAAACTGTTTTTT.

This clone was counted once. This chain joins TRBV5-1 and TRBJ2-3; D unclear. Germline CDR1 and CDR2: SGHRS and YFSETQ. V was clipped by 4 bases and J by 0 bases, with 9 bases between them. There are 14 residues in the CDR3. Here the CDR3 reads CASSGGLSTDTQYF. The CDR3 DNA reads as TGCGCCAGCAGCGGCGGATTAAGCACAGATACGCAGTATTTT.

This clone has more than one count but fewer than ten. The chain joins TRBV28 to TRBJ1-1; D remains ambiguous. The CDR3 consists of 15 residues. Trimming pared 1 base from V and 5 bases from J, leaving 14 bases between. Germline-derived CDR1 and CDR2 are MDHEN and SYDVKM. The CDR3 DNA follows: TGTGCCAGCAGTTTATCTCCAGCCATGGGTACTGAAGCTTTCTTT. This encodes CASSLSPAMGTEAFF. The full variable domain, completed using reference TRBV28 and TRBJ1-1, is DVKVTQSSRYLVKRTGEKVFLECVQDMDHENMFWYRQDPGLGLRLIYFSYDVKMKEKGDIPEGYSVSREKKERFSLILESASTNQTSMYLCASSLSPAMGTEAFFGQGTRLTVV.

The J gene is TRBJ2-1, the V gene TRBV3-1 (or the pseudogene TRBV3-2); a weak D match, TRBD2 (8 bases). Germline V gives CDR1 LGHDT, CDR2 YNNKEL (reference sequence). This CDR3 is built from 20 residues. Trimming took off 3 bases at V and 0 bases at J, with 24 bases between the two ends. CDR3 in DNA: TGTGCCAGCAGCCACTCCACAGGGGCGGGAGGCCCCAGCTCCTACAATGAGCAGTTCTTC. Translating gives CASSHSTGAGGPSSYNEQFF.

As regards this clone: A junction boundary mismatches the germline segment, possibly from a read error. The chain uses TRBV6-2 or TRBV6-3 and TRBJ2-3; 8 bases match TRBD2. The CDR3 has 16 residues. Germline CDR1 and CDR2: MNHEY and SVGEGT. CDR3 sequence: CAGSYGAGDSTDTQYF. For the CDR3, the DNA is TGTGCCGGCAGTTACGGAGCGGGAGATAGCACAGATACGCAGTATTTT.

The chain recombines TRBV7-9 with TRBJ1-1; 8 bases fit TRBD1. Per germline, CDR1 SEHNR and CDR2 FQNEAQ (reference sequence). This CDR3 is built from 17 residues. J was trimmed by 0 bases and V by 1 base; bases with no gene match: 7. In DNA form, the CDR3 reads TGTGCCAGCAGCTTAGACGCCAGGGGGCGAGTGAACACTGAAGCTTTCTTT. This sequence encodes CASSLDARGRVNTEAFF.

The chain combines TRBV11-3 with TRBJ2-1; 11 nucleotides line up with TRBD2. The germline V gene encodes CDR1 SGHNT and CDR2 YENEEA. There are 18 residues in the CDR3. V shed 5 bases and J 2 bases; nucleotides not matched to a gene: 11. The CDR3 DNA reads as TGTGCCAGCAGCCAATCCATTGGGACTAGCGGTCCCTACAATGAGCAGTTCTTC. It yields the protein CASSQSIGTSGPYNEQFF.

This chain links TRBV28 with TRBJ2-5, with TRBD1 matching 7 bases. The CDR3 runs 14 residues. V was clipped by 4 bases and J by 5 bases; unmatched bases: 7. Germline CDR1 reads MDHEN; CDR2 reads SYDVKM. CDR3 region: CASSSPDRVETQYF. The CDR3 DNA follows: TGTGCCAGCAGTTCCCCCGACAGGGTTGAGACCCAGTACTTC.

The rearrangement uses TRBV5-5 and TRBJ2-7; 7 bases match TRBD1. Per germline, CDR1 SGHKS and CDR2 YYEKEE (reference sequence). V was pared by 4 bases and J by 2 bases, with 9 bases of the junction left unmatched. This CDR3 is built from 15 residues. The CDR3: CASSLWDSPAYEQYF. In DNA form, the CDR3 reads TGTGCCAGCAGCCTGTGGGACAGCCCTGCCTACGAGCAGTACTTC.

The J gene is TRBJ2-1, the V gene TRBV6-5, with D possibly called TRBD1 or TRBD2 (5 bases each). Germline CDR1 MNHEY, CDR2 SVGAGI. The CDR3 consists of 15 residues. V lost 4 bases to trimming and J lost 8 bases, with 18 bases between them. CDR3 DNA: TGTGCCAGCAGTTCTACCCCGGGACGAGCCCATGAGCAGTTCTTC. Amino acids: CASSSTPGRAHEQFF.

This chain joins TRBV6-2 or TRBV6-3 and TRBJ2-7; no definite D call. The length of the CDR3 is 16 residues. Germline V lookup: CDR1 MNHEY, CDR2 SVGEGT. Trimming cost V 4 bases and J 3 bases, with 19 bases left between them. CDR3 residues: CASSSMNGDFIYEQYF. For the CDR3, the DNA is TGTGCCAGCAGTTCAATGAACGGTGATTTTATCTACGAGCAGTACTTC.